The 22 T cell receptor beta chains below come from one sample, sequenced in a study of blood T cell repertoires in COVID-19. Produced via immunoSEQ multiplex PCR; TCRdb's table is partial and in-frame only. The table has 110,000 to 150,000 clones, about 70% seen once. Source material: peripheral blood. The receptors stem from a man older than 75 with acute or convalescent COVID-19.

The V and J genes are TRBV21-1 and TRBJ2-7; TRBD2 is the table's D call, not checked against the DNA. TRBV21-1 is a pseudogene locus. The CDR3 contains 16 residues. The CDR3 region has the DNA TGTGCCAGCTCACAAACCCCCGCCGAGGAGAGCCACGAGCAGTACTTC. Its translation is CASSQTPAEESHEQYF.

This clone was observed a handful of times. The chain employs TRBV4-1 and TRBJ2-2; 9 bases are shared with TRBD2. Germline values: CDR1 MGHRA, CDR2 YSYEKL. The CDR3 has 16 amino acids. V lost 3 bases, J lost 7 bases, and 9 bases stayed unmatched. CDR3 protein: CASSHGGGAHGGELFF. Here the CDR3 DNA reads TGCGCCAGCAGCCACGGCGGGGGGGCCCACGGCGGGGAGCTGTTTTTT.

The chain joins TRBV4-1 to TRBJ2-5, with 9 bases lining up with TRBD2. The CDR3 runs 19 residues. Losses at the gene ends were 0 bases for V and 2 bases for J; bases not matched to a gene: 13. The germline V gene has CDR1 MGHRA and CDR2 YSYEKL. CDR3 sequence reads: CASSQDPSTVAGVQETQYF. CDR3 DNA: TGCGCCAGCAGCCAAGATCCCTCGACGGTAGCGGGGGTACAAGAGACCCAGTACTTC.

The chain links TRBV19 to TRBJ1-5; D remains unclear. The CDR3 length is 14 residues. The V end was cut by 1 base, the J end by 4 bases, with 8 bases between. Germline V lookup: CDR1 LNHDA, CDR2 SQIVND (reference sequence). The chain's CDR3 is CASSIVDSNQPQHF. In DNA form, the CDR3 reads TGTGCCAGTAGTATAGTCGACTCTAATCAGCCCCAGCATTTT. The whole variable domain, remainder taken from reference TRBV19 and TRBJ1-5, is DGGITQSPKYLFRKEGQNVTLSCEQNLNHDAMYWYRQDPGQGLRLIYYSQIVNDFQKGDIAEGYSVSREKKESFPLTVTSAQKNPTAFYLCASSIVDSNQPQHFGDGTRLSIL.

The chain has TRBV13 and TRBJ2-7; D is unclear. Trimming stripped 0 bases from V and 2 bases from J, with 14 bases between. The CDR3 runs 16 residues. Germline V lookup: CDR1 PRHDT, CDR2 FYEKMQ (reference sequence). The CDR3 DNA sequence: TGTGCCAGCAGCTTAGGCTCGGCAGACTCCCCCTACGAGCAGTACTTC. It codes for CASSLGSADSPYEQYF.

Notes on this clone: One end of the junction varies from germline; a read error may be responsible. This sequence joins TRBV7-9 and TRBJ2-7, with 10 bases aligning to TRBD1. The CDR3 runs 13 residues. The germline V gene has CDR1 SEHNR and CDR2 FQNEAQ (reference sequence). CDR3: CASSLAKGTGDDF. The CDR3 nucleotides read TGTGCCAGCAGCTTGGCGAAGGGGACAGGGGACGACTTC.

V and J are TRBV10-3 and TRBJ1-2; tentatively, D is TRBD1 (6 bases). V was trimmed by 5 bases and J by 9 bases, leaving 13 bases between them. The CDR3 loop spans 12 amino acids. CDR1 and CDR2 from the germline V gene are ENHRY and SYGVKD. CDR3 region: CAISQPQGSYTF. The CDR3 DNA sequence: TGTGCCATCAGTCAACCCCAGGGGAGCTACACCTTC.

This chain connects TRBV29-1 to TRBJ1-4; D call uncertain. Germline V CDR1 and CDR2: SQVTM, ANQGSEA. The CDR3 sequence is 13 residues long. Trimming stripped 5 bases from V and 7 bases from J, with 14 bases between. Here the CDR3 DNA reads TGCAGCGTTAGTGGGTTTCGGGGTGAAAAACTGTTTTTT. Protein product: CSVSGFRGEKLFF. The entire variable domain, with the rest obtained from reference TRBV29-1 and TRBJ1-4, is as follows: SAVISQKPSRDICQRGTSLTIQCQVDSQVTMMFWYRQQPGQSLTLIATANQGSEATYESGFVIDKFPISRPNLTFSTLTVSNMSPEDSSIYLCSVSGFRGEKLFFGSGTQLSVL.

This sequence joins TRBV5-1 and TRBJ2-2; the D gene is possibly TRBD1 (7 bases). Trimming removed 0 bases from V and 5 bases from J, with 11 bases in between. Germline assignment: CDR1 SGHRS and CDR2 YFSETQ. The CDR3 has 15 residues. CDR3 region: CASSLVTGTTGELFF. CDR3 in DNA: TGCGCCAGCAGCTTGGTGACAGGGACTACCGGGGAGCTGTTTTTT.

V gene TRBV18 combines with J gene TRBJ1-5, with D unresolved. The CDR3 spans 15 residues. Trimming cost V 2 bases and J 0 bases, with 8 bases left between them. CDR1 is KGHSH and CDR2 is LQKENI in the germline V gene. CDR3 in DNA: TGTGCCAGCTCACCAGCAGGCTATAGCAATCAGCCCCAGCATTTT. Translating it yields CASSPAGYSNQPQHF.

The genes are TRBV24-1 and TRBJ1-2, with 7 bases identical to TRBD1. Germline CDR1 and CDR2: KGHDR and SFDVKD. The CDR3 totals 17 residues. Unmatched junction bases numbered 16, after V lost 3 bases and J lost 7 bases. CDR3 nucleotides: TGTGCCACCAGTGATACAAGACAGGGAGGCTCGACTGGTGGCTACACCTTC. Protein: CATSDTRQGGSTGGYTF.

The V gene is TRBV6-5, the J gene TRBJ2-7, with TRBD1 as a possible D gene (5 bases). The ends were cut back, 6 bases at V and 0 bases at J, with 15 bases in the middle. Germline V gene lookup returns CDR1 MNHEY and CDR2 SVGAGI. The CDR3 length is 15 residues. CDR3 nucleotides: TGTGCCAGCAGAAAAGTGGGGCAGTTCTCCTACGAGCAGTACTTC. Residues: CASRKVGQFSYEQYF.

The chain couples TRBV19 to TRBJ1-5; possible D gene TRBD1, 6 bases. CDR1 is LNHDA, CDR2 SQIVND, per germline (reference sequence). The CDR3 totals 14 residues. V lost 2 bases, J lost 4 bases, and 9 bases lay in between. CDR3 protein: CASSITRGNQPQHF. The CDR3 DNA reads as TGTGCCAGTAGTATAACCAGGGGTAATCAGCCCCAGCATTTT.

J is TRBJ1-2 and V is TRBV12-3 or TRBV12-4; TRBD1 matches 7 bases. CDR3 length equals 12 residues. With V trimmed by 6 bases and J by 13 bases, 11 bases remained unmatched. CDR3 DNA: TGTGCCAGCAGCCCCGGGACAGTGGGTGGCACCTTC. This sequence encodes CASSPGTVGGTF.

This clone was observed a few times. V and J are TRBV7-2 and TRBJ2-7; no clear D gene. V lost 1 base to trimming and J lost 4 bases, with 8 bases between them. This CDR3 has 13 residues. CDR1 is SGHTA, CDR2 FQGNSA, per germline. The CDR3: CASSLGPVYEQYF. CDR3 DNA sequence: TGTGCCAGCAGCTTAGGTCCTGTATACGAGCAGTACTTC.

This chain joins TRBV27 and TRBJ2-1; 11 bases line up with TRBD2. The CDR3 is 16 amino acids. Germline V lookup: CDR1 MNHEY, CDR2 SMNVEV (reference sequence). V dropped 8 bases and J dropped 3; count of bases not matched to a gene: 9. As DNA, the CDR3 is TGTGCCAGCGGACAGACTAGCGGGGCTAACTACAATGAGCAGTTCTTC. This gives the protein CASGQTSGANYNEQFF.

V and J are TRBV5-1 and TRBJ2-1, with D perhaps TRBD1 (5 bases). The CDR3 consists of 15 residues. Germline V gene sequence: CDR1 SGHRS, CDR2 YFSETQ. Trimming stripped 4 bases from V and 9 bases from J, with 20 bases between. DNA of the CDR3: TGCGCCAGCAGCCCCAACACAGGATTACAAGGTGAGCAGTTCTTC. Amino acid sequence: CASSPNTGLQGEQFF.

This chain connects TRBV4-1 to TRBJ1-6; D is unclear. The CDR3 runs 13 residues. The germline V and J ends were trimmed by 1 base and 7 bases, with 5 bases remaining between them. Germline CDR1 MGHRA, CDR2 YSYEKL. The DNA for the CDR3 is TGCGCCAGCAGCCAAGGCGGGAATTCACCCCTCCACTTT. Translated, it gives CASSQGGNSPLHF.

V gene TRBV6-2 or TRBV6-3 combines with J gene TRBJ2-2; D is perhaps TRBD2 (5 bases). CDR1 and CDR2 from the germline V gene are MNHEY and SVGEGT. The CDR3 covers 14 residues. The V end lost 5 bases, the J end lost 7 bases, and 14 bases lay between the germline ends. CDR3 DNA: TGTGCCAGCAGTCGACTACTCGACGACGGGGAGCTGTTTTTT. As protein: CASSRLLDDGELFF.

This CDR3 reads CASSQPEGSEGTAEAFF. The CDR3 bases are TGCGCCAGCAGCCAACCGGAAGGATCCGAGGGGACAGCTGAAGCTTTCTTT. The V gene is TRBV4-1, the J gene TRBJ1-1; TRBD1 matches 7 bases. Germline lookup yields CDR1 MGHRA and CDR2 YSYEKL. V lost 2 bases to trimming and J lost 6 bases; unmatched junction nucleotides: 15. The CDR3 is 17 residues long.

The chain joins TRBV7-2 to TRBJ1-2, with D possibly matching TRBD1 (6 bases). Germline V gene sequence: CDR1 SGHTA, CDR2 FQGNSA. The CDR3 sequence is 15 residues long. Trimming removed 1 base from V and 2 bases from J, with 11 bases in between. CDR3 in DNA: TGTGCCAGCAGCTTAGAAGGCAGGGGAAACTATGGCTACACCTTC. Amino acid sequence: CASSLEGRGNYGYTF.

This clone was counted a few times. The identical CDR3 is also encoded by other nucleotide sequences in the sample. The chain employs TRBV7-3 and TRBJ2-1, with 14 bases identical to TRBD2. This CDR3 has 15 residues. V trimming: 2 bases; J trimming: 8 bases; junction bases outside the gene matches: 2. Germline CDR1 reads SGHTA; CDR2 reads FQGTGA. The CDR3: CASSLGLAGGYEQFF. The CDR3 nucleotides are TGTGCCAGCAGCTTAGGACTAGCGGGGGGCTATGAGCAGTTCTTC.